What follows describes a single T cell receptor beta chain. Antigen: not known. Within the sample, other DNA sequences also encode this same CDR3. Terminally differentiated effector memory CD45RA+ cells were excluded from the naive CD8 cells, which were CD45RO-negative and positively selected for CCR7. Healthy and HIV-negative, the adult donors had no recent acute infections or vaccinations. The DNA input per sorted-subset replicate PCR was 200 ng, corresponding to 28,000 or so T cell genomes. The data were produced by immunoSEQ multiplex PCR, yet TCRdb's version contains in-frame clones alone and is incomplete. The data contain about 1,900,000 clones, about 95% of them singletons. The data originate from a study of shared clonotypes between healthy human individuals. The study, taken as a whole, reports: In having few donors, the study represented limited genetic and exposure-history diversity. What naive subsets generally showed was a larger estimated richness than memory subsets showed.

Trimming took off 5 bases at V and 3 bases at J, with 14 bases between the two ends. The CDR3 length is 13 residues. CDR1 and CDR2 from the germline V gene are SQVTM and ANQGSEA. The chain joins TRBV29-1 to TRBJ2-7, with D perhaps given as TRBD1 or TRBD2 (7 bases each). The origin of this receptor is a man between 18 and 35 years old in good health. Sequencing used naive CD8+ T cells sorted from blood. The CDR3 nucleotides read TGCAGCGTTCGGACAGGCGGGGGCTACGAGCAGTACTTC. Translation gives CSVRTGGGYEQYF.